This is a list of T cell receptor beta chains from one sample in a study of human T cells and chemical hapten exposure. TCRdb ran MiXCR on the RACE reads and lists one entry per CDR3 protein. The profile shows around 200,000 distinct CDR3 sequences, almost 30% of them singletons. Sequencing was performed on whole blood, taken in connection with sensitization to the hapten diphenylcyclopropenone (DPC). These receptors originate from a woman aged 30 to 39 with alopecia areata. Some clones in this sample may be carry-over from other donors' samples. CDR3s include the opening cysteine and the closing phenylalanine or tryptophan. D genes are given only for firm matches. Clone size is not always given. Where it is, it says once, few, many or a class for expanded clones.

TRBD1	TRBV10-3	few	TRBJ1-1	TGTGCCATCAGTGAGTCGATGAGAAACAGGGGTGAAGCTTTCTTT	CAISESMRNRGEAFF
NA	TRBV7-2	NA	TRBJ2-3	TGTGCCAGCAGTTCCTTCCGTACTACTAGCACAGATACGCAGTATTTT	CASSSFRTTSTDTQYF
NA	TRBV29-1	few	TRBJ2-5	TGCAGCTCAAAGGGGTTATCAGAGACCCAGTACTTC	CSSKGLSETQYF
NA	TRBV11-1	few	TRBJ2-2	TGTGCCAGCTCCGTTTTGCGCACCGGGGAGCTGTTTTTT	CASSVLRTGELFF
NA	TRBV2	NA	TRBJ2-2	TGTGCCAGCAACCAAAACACCGGGGAGCTGTTTTTT	CASNQNTGELFF
NA	TRBV27	NA	TRBJ1-1	TGTGCCAGCAGGGATATTAGTAGGACTTTTTTT	CASRDISRTFF
NA	TRBV3-1	few	TRBJ2-2	TGTGCCAGCAGCCGAAGGGACGGCGGGGAGCTGTTTTTT	CASSRRDGGELFF
TRBD1	TRBV5-6	few	TRBJ1-4	TGTGCCAGTAGCGGCGACAGGGATGAAAAACTGTTTTTT	CASSGDRDEKLFF
NA	TRBV29-1	NA	TRBJ2-7	TGCAGCGTGCTGGGGGCTAGCGGTTCCTACGAGCAGTACTTC	CSVLGASGSYEQYF
NA	TRBV27	few	TRBJ1-1	TGTGCCAGCAGTTTAGGTCTGGGCTCTGGAGTCACTGAAGCTTTCTTT	CASSLGLGSGVTEAFF
NA	TRBV29-1	NA	TRBJ2-1	TGCAGCTGCTCCCGGGGGGCCAAAGGCGAGCAGTTCTTC	CSCSRGAKGEQFF
NA	TRBV4-1	once	TRBJ1-3	TGCGCCAGCAGCCAAGGAATGGGAAGTGGAAACACCATATATTTT	CASSQGMGSGNTIYF
TRBD2	TRBV6-5	NA	TRBJ2-7	TGTGCCAGCAGTTACCGCGGACTAGCGTCCAGGGACGAGCAGTACTTC	CASSYRGLASRDEQYF
NA	TRBV29-1	NA	TRBJ2-5	TGCAGCGGTTCACAGGGATCGGGAGAGACCCAGTACTTC	CSGSQGSGETQYF
TRBD1	TRBV29-1	few	TRBJ2-5	TGCAGCGTTGACCGGACAGGCCAAGAGACCCAGTACTTC	CSVDRTGQETQYF
TRBD2	TRBV5-5	NA	TRBJ2-3	TGTGCCAGCAGCTTGGTTAGCGGGGGGACTGGTACGCAGTATTTT	CASSLVSGGTGTQYF
TRBD1	TRBV10-3	few	TRBJ2-7	TGTGCCATCAGTGCGGGACAGGGATTAGGAGAGCAGTACTTC	CAISAGQGLGEQYF
NA	TRBV10-3	NA	TRBJ2-3	TGTGCCATCAGTGAGGACTTCAATACGCAGTATTTT	CAISEDFNTQYF
NA	TRBV9	few	TRBJ2-5	TGTGCCAGCAGCGTGAGGGGGGAGACCCAGTACTTC	CASSVRGETQYF
NA	TRBV7-2	NA	TRBJ1-1	TGTGCCAGCAGCATTTGGACAGATTCGGGCACTGAAGCTTTCTTT	CASSIWTDSGTEAFF
TRBD1	TRBV5-1	NA	TRBJ2-1	TGCGCCAGCAGCTCACAGGGGTACAATGAGCAGTTCTTC	CASSSQGYNEQFF
NA	TRBV3-1	NA	TRBJ1-4	TGTGCCAGCAGCCAAACTGAGGGGCTGGGGAATGAAAAACTGTTTTTT	CASSQTEGLGNEKLFF